This T cell receptor (beta chain) comes out of a study of beta chain features in type 1 diabetes. Germline CDR1 reads SQVTM; CDR2 reads ANQGSEA. V dropped 7 bases and J dropped 3 bases, with 12 bases sitting between them. This CDR3 comprises 12 residues. The whole isolated RNA underwent reverse transcription, so sequencing captured expressed TCRB transcripts. The method was immunoSEQ multiplex PCR; TCRdb's version includes in-frame clones alone and lacks a portion of them. In the table there are under 400,000 clones, around 12% of which are singletons. Sequencing input: naive CD4+ T cells from blood. The rearrangement uses TRBV29-1 and TRBJ1-2, with D possibly being TRBD1 (5 bases). The sequence derives from a man younger than 35 in good health. DNA of the CDR3: TGCAGCGCCCAGGCGGGGGACTATGGCTACACCTTC. Translating it yields CSAQAGDYGYTF.